This T cell receptor (beta chain) was sequenced during a study of T cells after yellow fever vaccination. Overall study: Those fractions that held only low numbers of cells were prepared using the SMART-Seq v4 Ultra Low Input RNA kit. The study's findings and limits: The CD4 and CD8 compartments had a small share of their clonotypes in common. The presence of abundant clonotypes contaminating from the bulk population was possible in FACS-sorted repertoires. Detected again after the booster were most primary-vaccination clones, at 96% CD4 and 88% CD8.

TCRdb passed the 5' RACE reads through MiXCR, listing each CDR3 protein once. This table has some 320,000 distinct CDR3 sequences, over 4% appearing once. CDR3 length equals 14 residues. V was cut by 2 bases and J by 7 bases, with 12 bases left in between. The germline V gene has CDR1 KGHSH and CDR2 LQKENI. This clonotype showed up just a few times. The antigen is unknown. Here the sequenced sample was PBMCs, taken 5 days after the yellow fever booster vaccination. The J gene is TRBJ1-5, the V gene TRBV18; D may be TRBD1 (5 bases). The TCR comes from a man between 18 and 35 years old who received the YFV17D yellow fever vaccine. The CDR3: CASSPDLAGQPQHF. CDR3 DNA: TGTGCCAGCTCACCAGATCTCGCAGGGCAGCCCCAGCATTTT. Drawing the rest from reference TRBV18 and TRBJ1-5, the complete variable domain is NAGVMQNPRHLVRRRGQEARLRCSPMKGHSHVYWYRQLPEEGLKFMVYLQKENIIDESGMPKERFSAEFPKEGPSILRIQQVVRGDSAAYFCASSPDLAGQPQHFGDGTRLSIL.